The entry below describes one T cell receptor beta chain. The target antigen is unknown. The PCR employed 60 Vbeta primers together with 13 Jbeta primers. The repertoire was sequenced with immunoSEQ multiplex PCR; TCRdb's copy has only in-frame clones and lacks some. Found here are 150,000 to 200,000 clones, roughly 90% of them singletons; the top ten hold about 1%. This sample was taken from a study of cytomegalovirus exposure and HLA in healthy donors. The overall study: There were about 86 million unique TCRs (from HLA-typed donors) in an early data release. Overall study findings and caveats: Presence/absence analysis assumed near-uniform sequencing depth across donors. With further analysis later on, most CMV-associated TCR beta chains appeared HLA-restricted. A highly shared variant cluster was judged a likely technical artifact.

The CDR3 contains 15 residues. From germline, CDR1 is SGHTA and CDR2 FQGNSA. The V segment lost 4 bases and the J segment 8 bases; nucleotides outside the gene matches: 6. The receptor comes from a boy aged 2-9 years in good health and CMV-seronegative. Input material: PBMCs. This chain connects TRBV7-2 to TRBJ2-1; 12 nucleotides line up with TRBD2. The CDR3 nucleotides read TGTGCCAGCAGCTCGAGACTAGCGGGGGCCCATGAGCAGTTCTTC. Translating it yields CASSSRLAGAHEQFF.